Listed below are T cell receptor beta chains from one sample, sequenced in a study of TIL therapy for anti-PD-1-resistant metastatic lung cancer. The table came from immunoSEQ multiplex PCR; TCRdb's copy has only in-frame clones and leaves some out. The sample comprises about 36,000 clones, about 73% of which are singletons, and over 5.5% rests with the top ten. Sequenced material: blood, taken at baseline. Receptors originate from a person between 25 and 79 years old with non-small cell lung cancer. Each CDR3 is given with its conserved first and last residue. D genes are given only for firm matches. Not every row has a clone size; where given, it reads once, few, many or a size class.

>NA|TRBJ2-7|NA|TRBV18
TGTGCCAGCTCACCGCCTTTTGGCGGGGTTAATTACGAGCAGTACTTC
CASSPPFGGVNYEQYF
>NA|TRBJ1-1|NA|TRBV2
TGTGCCAGCAGTAAGAGAGGCACTGAAGCTTTCTTT
CASSKRGTEAFF
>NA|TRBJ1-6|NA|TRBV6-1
TGTGCCAGCAGTGGGGGGGCCTCCTATAATTCACCCCTCCACTTT
CASSGGASYNSPLHF
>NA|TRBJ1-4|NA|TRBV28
TGTGCCAGCAGCTCTCCGACAGTTAATGAAAAACTGTTTTTT
CASSSPTVNEKLFF
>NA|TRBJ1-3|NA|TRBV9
TGTGCCAGCAGCGTAGGGCCTGGAAACACCATATATTTT
CASSVGPGNTIYF
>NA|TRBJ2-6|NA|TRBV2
TGTGCCAGCCAACCGGGACAATCCGTCTCTGGGGCCAACGTCCTGACTTTC
CASQPGQSVSGANVLTF
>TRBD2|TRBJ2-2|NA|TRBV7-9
TGTGCCAGCAGCCCGCGACTAGCGGCCAACACCGGGGAGCTGTTTTTT
CASSPRLAANTGELFF
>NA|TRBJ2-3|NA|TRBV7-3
TGTGCCAGCAGCTTCGACTACACAGATACGCAGTATTTT
CASSFDYTDTQYF
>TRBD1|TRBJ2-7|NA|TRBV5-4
TGTGCCAGCAGCGGGACAGAAGGGTACGAGCAGTACTTC
CASSGTEGYEQYF
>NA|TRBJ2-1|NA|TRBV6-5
TGTGCCAGCAGTTACGGGCTAGACAATGAGCAGTTCTTC
CASSYGLDNEQFF
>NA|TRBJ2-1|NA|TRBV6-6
TGTGCCAGCGAAGGGGACCCCGCCTACAATGAGCAGTTCTTC
CASEGDPAYNEQFF
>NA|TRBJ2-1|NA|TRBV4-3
TGCGCCAGCAGCCAAGATTCAGCCCCGGCCGGTGAGCAGTTCTTC
CASSQDSAPAGEQFF
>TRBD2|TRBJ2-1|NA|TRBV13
TGTGCCAGCAGCTCAGAACTAGCGGGATACAATGAGCAGTTCTTC
CASSSELAGYNEQFF
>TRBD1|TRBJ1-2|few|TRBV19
TGTGCCAGTAGTAGGCTATGGGGACAGTACTATGGCTACACCTTC
CASSRLWGQYYGYTF
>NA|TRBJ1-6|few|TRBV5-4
TGTGCCAGCAGCTTTTCAGGGACTAATTCACCCCTCCACTTT
CASSFSGTNSPLHF
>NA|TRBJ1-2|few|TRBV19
TGTGCCAGCACCAACAGACGGGTCTATGGCTACACCTTC
CASTNRRVYGYTF
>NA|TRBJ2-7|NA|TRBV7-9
TGTGCCAGCAGCTTATATGGCGCCTACGAGCAGTACTTC
CASSLYGAYEQYF
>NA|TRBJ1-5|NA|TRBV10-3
TGTGCCGTAGGTTCGGGAGGGCAGCCCCAGCATTTT
CAVGSGGQPQHF
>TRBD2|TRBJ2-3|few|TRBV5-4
TGTGCCAGCAGCTTGTTTGCGGGAGGGGGTTCGTGGGATACGCAGTATTTT
CASSLFAGGGSWDTQYF
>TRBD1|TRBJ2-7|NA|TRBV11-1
TGTGCCAGCAGCCTAACCGGGACAGGGTATGGGGAGCAGTACTTC
CASSLTGTGYGEQYF
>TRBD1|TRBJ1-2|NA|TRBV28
TGTGCCAGCAGTTTTTCCCTAACAGGGGGCTATGGCTACACCTTC
CASSFSLTGGYGYTF
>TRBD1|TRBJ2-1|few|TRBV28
TGTGCCAGCAGTTTATCTAGACAGGGCTCCCATGAGCAGTTCTTC
CASSLSRQGSHEQFF
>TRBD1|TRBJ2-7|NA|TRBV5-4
TGTGCCAGCAGCTTGCAGAGGGACAGGGGTAAGAACGAGCAGTACTTC
CASSLQRDRGKNEQYF
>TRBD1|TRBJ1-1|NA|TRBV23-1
TGCGCCAGCTGCTCCGGGACAGGGTTGTACACTGAAGCTTTCTTT
CASCSGTGLYTEAFF
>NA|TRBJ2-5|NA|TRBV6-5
TGTGCCAGCAGTTACTCGATCGGCCTGGGACAAGAGACCCAGTACTTC
CASSYSIGLGQETQYF
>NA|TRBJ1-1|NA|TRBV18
TGTGCCAGCTCTATAGACAGTTCCGAAGCTTTCTTT
CASSIDSSEAFF
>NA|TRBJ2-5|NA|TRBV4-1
TGCGCCAGCAGCCAACCGACAGGGAGGGAGACCCAGTACTTC
CASSQPTGRETQYF
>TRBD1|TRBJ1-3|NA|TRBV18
TGTGCCAGCTCTCTCGGACAGGCCGGGGGCGGAAACACCATATATTTT
CASSLGQAGGGNTIYF
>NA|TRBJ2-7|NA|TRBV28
TGTGCCAGCAGGGACACGGAGACCTACGAGCAGTACTTC
CASRDTETYEQYF
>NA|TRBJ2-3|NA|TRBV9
TGTGCCAGCAGCGCCCCTATCAAAGATACGCAGTATTTT
CASSAPIKDTQYF
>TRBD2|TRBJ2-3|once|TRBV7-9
TGTGCCAGCAGCGGACGACTAGCCCGGGATATAACAGATACGCAGTATTTT
CASSGRLARDITDTQYF
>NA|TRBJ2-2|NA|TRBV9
TGTGCCAGCAGCCTCGGGCGGGGAATCACCGGGGAGCTGTTTTTT
CASSLGRGITGELFF
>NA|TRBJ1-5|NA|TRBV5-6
TGTGCCAGCAGCTTCGCCGGTGGGCCCCAGCATTTT
CASSFAGGPQHF
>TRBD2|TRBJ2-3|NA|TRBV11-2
TGTGCCAGCAGCGCCCGACGACTAGCTGGTATCGCAGATACGCAGTATTTT
CASSARRLAGIADTQYF
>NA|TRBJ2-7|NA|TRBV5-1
TGCGCCAGCAGCCTAAGACAGCGCTCCTACGAGCAGTACTTC
CASSLRQRSYEQYF
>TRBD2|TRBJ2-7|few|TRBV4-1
TGCGCCAGCAGCCTTACTAGCGATTCCTACGAGCAGTACTTC
CASSLTSDSYEQYF
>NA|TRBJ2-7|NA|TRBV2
TGTGCCAGCAGTGAAAGGCGTGTAGGGTACTACGAGCAGTACTTC
CASSERRVGYYEQYF